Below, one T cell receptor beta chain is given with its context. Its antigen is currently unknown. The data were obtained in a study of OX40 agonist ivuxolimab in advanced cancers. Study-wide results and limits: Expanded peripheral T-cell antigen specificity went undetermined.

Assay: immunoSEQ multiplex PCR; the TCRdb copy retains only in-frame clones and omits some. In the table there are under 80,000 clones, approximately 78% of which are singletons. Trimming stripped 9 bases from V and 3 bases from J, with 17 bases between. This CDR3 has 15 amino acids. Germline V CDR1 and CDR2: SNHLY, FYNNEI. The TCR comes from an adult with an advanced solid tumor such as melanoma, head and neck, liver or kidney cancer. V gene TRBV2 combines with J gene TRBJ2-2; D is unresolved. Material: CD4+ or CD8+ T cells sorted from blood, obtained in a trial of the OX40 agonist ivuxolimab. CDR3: CASCYASVDTGELFF. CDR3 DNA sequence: TGTGCCAGTTGCTACGCCTCTGTGGACACCGGGGAGCTGTTTTTT.